The next 5 T cell receptor beta chains were all read from a single sample in a study of molecular identifiers for immune sequencing clone quantification. One entry per CDR3 protein, called by TCRdb with MiXCR from the PCR reads. The sample lists over 600,000 distinct CDR3 sequences; just under 20% were seen once. The sequenced sample consisted of naive CD8+ T cells from blood, with Jurkat cell RNA spiked in. This sample's subset: FACS-sorted CD8+CD4-CCR7+CD45RA+ naive T cells. These receptors came from a human donor in good health. Some libraries in this study had Jurkat cell RNA spiked in.

This clonotype has a count of ten or more. The chain joins TRBV4-3 to TRBJ1-6; D gene unclear. Germline CDR1 reads LGHNA; CDR2 reads YSLEER. V was pared by 4 bases and J by 3 bases, with 4 bases between. The CDR3 contains 13 residues. The CDR3: CASSPVYNSPLHF. Written as DNA, the CDR3 is TGCGCCAGCAGCCCCGTCTATAATTCACCCCTCCACTTT.

Ten or more counts support this clonotype. This chain links TRBV29-1 with TRBJ1-2, with 8 bases identical to TRBD1. The junction had 6 bases not matched to a gene; V was cut back by 4 bases and J by 8 bases. This CDR3 has 12 residues. CDR1 and CDR2 (germline): SQVTM, ANQGSEA. The CDR3 sequence: CSVVGRGRGYTF. The CDR3 DNA follows: TGCAGCGTTGTAGGCAGGGGGCGAGGCTACACCTTC.

Comments on this clonotype: One end of the junction is discordant with germline, which a read error may explain. The J gene is TRBJ2-7, the V gene TRBV20-1; 8 bases are shared with TRBD1. The germline CDR1 and CDR2 sequences are DFQATT and SNEGSKA (reference sequence). This CDR3 contains 14 residues. Written as DNA, the CDR3 is TGCAGTGCTAGGGACAGGGCGTGGGGCTACGAGCAGTGCTTC. Translated: CSARDRAWGYEQCF.

The sample holds many counts of this clonotype. V and J are TRBV25-1 and TRBJ2-7; D is possibly TRBD2 (6 bases). Trimming shortened V by 4 bases and J by 3 bases, and 16 bases separated the two germline ends. The CDR3 is 15 amino acids. Germline V gives CDR1 MGHDK, CDR2 SYGVNS. CDR3 amino acids: CASSALRRGGYEQYF. The CDR3 DNA reads as TGTGCCAGCAGTGCCCTCCGGAGGGGCGGCTACGAGCAGTACTTC.

In this sample, this clonotype turned up many times. This CDR3 reads CASSQGQGVYEQYF. CDR3 sequence (DNA): TGCGCCAGCAGCCAAGGACAGGGGGTCTACGAGCAGTACTTC. V gene TRBV4-1 combines with J gene TRBJ2-7; 9 bases match TRBD1. Germline values: CDR1 MGHRA, CDR2 YSYEKL. This CDR3 comprises 14 residues. V was pared by 1 base and J by 3 bases, with 1 base of the junction left unmatched.